A single sample gave rise to the 13 T cell receptor beta chains below, sequenced in a study of shared clonotypes between healthy human individuals. Method: immunoSEQ multiplex PCR; TCRdb's copy keeps in-frame clones and lacks some. Among some 2 million clones, roughly 95% were seen once, and the ten largest hold roughly 0.13%. The sequenced sample was naive CD4+ T cells sorted from blood. Subset indicated: CD45RA+ positively selected. The origin of the receptors is a man aged 18 to 30 in good health.

This clone was found once. The J gene is TRBJ1-1, the V gene TRBV6-6; the D gene is possibly TRBD1 (6 bases). Trimming took off 6 bases at V and 11 bases at J, with 22 bases between the two ends. CDR1 MNHNY and CDR2 SVGAGI come from the germline V gene (reference sequence). The CDR3 totals 14 residues. The CDR3 sequence: CASRNRRQVEWAFF. Written as DNA, the CDR3 is TGTGCCAGCAGAAACCGTAGACAGGTTGAGTGGGCTTTCTTT.

The chain is built from TRBV11-2 and TRBJ1-2; D gene ambiguous. Trimming left V 0 bases short and J 4 bases short, with 9 bases between. Looked up from germline, CDR1 is SGHAT and CDR2 is FQNNGV. The CDR3 has 14 residues. The CDR3 reads CASSLDPAAYGYTF. The CDR3 DNA follows: TGTGCCAGCAGCTTAGATCCGGCAGCCTATGGCTACACCTTC.

As regards this clone: Other DNA sequences in this specimen translate into the identical CDR3. This rearrangement joins TRBV7-9 to TRBJ2-1; 11 bases are a match to TRBD2. Per the germline V gene, CDR1 is SEHNR and CDR2 is FQNEAQ (reference sequence). The J segment lost 5 bases and the V segment lost 3 bases, leaving 6 bases of the junction unmatched. The CDR3 totals 16 residues. CDR3 amino acids: CASSLTGTSGDNEQFF. The DNA of the CDR3 is TGTGCCAGCAGCTTGACCGGGACTAGCGGTGACAATGAGCAGTTCTTC.

The chain recombines TRBV5-1 with TRBJ2-3, with 9 nucleotides matching TRBD1. V lost 0 bases to trimming and J lost 4 bases; unmatched junction nucleotides: 6. This CDR3 is 16 amino acids long. Looked up from germline, CDR1 is SGHRS and CDR2 is YFSETQ. This CDR3 is CASSLARQGDPDTQYF. In nucleotides, the CDR3 is TGCGCCAGCAGCTTGGCCCGACAGGGGGACCCAGATACGCAGTATTTT.

The rearrangement joins TRBV28 to TRBJ1-5; 7 bases are shared with TRBD1. The V segment lost 6 bases and the J segment 0 bases; nucleotides outside the gene matches: 5. The CDR3 runs to 15 residues. CDR1 and CDR2 from the germline V gene are MDHEN and SYDVKM. DNA of the CDR3: TGTGCCAGCAGGCCACAGGGGAATAGCAATCAGCCCCAGCATTTT. Translated, it gives CASRPQGNSNQPQHF.

This CDR3 is CASSFNDEQFF. DNA for the CDR3: TGTGCCAGCAGCTTCAACGATGAGCAGTTCTTC. The chain has TRBV7-9 and TRBJ2-1; D remains unclear. Trimming stripped 3 bases from V and 8 bases from J, with 5 bases between. Germline assignment: CDR1 SEHNR and CDR2 FQNEAQ (reference sequence). The CDR3 is 11 amino acids.

The count of this clone is one. In the same sample, other DNA sequences code for this CDR3. The gene calls are TRBV5-1 and TRBJ1-1, with a weak D call TRBD1 (5 bases). Germline-derived CDR1 and CDR2 are SGHRS and YFSETQ. The ends were cut back, 4 bases at V and 1 base at J, with 11 bases in the middle. The CDR3 contains 14 residues. The CDR3: CASSGLTGNTEAFF. The CDR3 bases are TGCGCCAGCAGCGGACTAACAGGGAACACTGAAGCTTTCTTT. The entire variable domain, with the rest obtained from reference TRBV5-1 and TRBJ1-1, is as follows: KAGVTQTPRYLIKTRGQQVTLSCSPISGHRSVSWYQQTPGQGLQFLFEYFSETQRNKGNFPGRFSGRQFSNSRSEMNVSTLELGDSALYLCASSGLTGNTEAFFGQGTRLTVV.

The V gene is TRBV19, the J gene TRBJ1-1, with D perhaps matching TRBD1 (5 bases). CDR1 is LNHDA, CDR2 SQIVND, per germline (reference sequence). V was clipped by 3 bases and J by 7 bases, with 12 bases between them. This CDR3 has 13 amino acids. The CDR3 loop is CASSMVEGHEAFF. CDR3 sequence (DNA): TGTGCCAGTAGTATGGTTGAGGGGCATGAAGCTTTCTTT.

This sequence joins TRBV6-6 and TRBJ1-4, with D perhaps TRBD1 (5 bases). Looked up from germline, CDR1 is MNHNY and CDR2 is SVGAGI (reference sequence). The CDR3 contains 14 residues. Trimming shortened V by 4 bases and J by 5 bases, and 11 bases separated the two germline ends. CDR3 DNA sequence: TGTGCCAGCAGTTCCATACAGGAAAATGAAAAACTGTTTTTT. Translated: CASSSIQENEKLFF.

With respect to this clone: The sample has other DNA sequences that encode this CDR3 too. V is TRBV5-1 and J is TRBJ2-2; 7 nucleotides align to TRBD1. This CDR3 spans 15 amino acids. J lost 4 bases, V lost 0 bases, and 3 bases had no gene match. Germline-derived CDR1 and CDR2 are SGHRS and YFSETQ. The CDR3 spells CASSLVAGGTGELFF. DNA for the CDR3: TGCGCCAGCAGCTTGGTGGCAGGGGGCACCGGGGAGCTGTTTTTT.

V gene TRBV6-1 combines with J gene TRBJ1-2; D is unresolved. The CDR3 covers 12 residues. Per the germline V gene, CDR1 is MNHNS and CDR2 is SASEGT. V shed 7 bases and J shed 6 bases, with 12 bases lying between them. The CDR3, as DNA: TGTGCCAGCACGAATCTCATGAATGGCTACACCTTC. Protein sequence: CASTNLMNGYTF.

V gene TRBV10-2 combines with J gene TRBJ1-2, with a possible D match to TRBD1 (6 bases). Germline V gene data show CDR1 as WSHSY and CDR2 as SAAADI. The V and J ends lost 6 bases and 3 bases respectively, with 14 bases between them. This CDR3 has 14 residues. The CDR3 reads CASSMGAQDYGYTF. CDR3 coding DNA: TGCGCCAGCAGCATGGGGGCGCAAGACTATGGCTACACCTTC.

The chain links TRBV7-8 to TRBJ2-1; 7 bases line up with TRBD2. The V gene's germline CDR1 is SGHVS and CDR2 FQNEAQ. The CDR3 consists of 14 residues. V was pared by 5 bases and J by 7 bases, with 8 bases of the junction left unmatched. Here the CDR3 reads CASSLRLADNEQFF. The CDR3 DNA reads as TGTGCCAGCAGCCTCCGACTAGCCGATAATGAGCAGTTCTTC.